The sequence of this TCR beta chain was determined in a study of cytomegalovirus exposure and HLA in healthy donors. Whole-study results and caveats: Across all donors, roughly uniform sequencing depth was an assumption of the presence/absence analyses. Using a false discovery rate of 0.05, a later analysis showed that 16,951 TCR beta sequences were associated with HLA alleles. A later analysis showed HLA-associated TCR beta chains outstripping equally common others in clonal expansion. Specificity of a few CMV-associated chains for CMV antigens was verified in vitro.

The CDR3 loop spans 12 amino acids. CDR1 is GTSNPN and CDR2 is SVGIG in the germline V gene (reference sequence). V was clipped by 3 bases and J by 8 bases, with 13 bases between them. PCR amplification relied on 60 Vbeta primers (plus 13 Jbeta primers). Produced via immunoSEQ multiplex PCR; TCRdb's table is partial and in-frame only. The sample has around 96,000 clones; around 76% are singletons. Remarks on this clone: Antigen: not known.

The TCR was taken from a man aged 25-45 years in good health and CMV-seropositive. The sequenced sample was PBMCs. The chain joins TRBV30 to TRBJ1-2; D not certain. The CDR3 spells CAWSRPRGGYTF. The CDR3, as DNA: TGTGCCTGGAGCCGGCCCCGAGGAGGCTACACCTTC.